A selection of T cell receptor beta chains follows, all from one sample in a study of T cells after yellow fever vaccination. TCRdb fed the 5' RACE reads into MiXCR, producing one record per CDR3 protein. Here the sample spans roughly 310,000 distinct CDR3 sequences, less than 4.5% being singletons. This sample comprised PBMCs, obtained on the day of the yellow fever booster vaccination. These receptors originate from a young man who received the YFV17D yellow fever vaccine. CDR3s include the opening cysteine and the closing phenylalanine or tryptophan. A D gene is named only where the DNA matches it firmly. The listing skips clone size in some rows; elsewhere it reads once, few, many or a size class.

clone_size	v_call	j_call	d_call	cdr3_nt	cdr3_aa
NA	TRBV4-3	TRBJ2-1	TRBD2	TGCGCCAGCAGCCCGGGACTAGCGGGGGGGGAGAAGCCCAATGAGCAGTTCTTC	CASSPGLAGGEKPNEQFF
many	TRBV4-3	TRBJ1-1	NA	TGCGCCAGCAGCCAAGATTGGACAGAGGAAACGTACACTGAAGCTTTCTTT	CASSQDWTEETYTEAFF
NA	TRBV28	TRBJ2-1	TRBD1	TGTGCCAGCAGTTTCCTTGGGACAGGGGTCAATGAGCAGTTCTTC	CASSFLGTGVNEQFF
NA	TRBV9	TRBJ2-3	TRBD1	TGTGCCAGCAGCCCCCGACAGGGGGCTAAGGTGACAGATACGCAGTATTTT	CASSPRQGAKVTDTQYF
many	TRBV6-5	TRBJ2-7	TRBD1	TGTGCCGCAGCCCGCGGGACAGGCACGAGCTCCTACGAGCAGTACTTC	CAAARGTGTSSYEQYF
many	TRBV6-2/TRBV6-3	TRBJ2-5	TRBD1	TGTGCCAGCAGTTACTCGAGTTTTCGCGGACAGGGGGCCCAGGAGACCCAGTACTTC	CASSYSSFRGQGAQETQYF
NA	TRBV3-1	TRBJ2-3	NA	TGTGCCAGCAGCGCCCGCGGGACAGACACAGATACGCAGTATTTT	CASSARGTDTDTQYF
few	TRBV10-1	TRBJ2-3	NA	TGCGCCAGCCAAGCGGGACAAGATCCCACAGATACGCAGTATTTT	CASQAGQDPTDTQYF
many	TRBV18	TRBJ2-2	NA	TGTGCCAGCTCACGCGGGACAGCCCGGAACACCGGGGAGCTGTTTTTT	CASSRGTARNTGELFF
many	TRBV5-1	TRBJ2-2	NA	TGCGCCAGCAGCTTGTCCGGGGCCATTAACACCGGGGAGCTGTTTTTT	CASSLSGAINTGELFF
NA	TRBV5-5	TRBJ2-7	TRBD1	TGTGCCAGCAGCTCGAGGGACAGGGGGCGTACCTACGAGCAGTACTTC	CASSSRDRGRTYEQYF
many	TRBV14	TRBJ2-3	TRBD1	TGTGCCAGCAGCACCGTCCAGGGACAGGGAGTCGATACGCAGTATTTT	CASSTVQGQGVDTQYF
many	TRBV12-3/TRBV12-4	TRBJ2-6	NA	TGTGCCAGCAGTTCCCCCGGGAGCTCTGGGGCCAACGTCCTGACTTTC	CASSSPGSSGANVLTF
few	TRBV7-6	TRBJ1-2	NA	TGTGCCAGCAGCGCCTCAGGGGCTATCGCATCCGGCTACACCTTC	CASSASGAIASGYTF
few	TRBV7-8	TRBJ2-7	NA	TGTGCCAGCAGCTTAGTACTTGGGGTCGCCTACGAGCAGTACTTC	CASSLVLGVAYEQYF
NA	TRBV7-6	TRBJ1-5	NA	TGTGCCAGCAGCGGGGACTGGAATCAGCCCCAGCATTTT	CASSGDWNQPQHF
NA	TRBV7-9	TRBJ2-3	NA	TGTGCCAGCAGCCAGGGTTCGGTCAGCACAGATACGCAGTATTTT	CASSQGSVSTDTQYF
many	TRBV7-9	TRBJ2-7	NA	TGTGCCAGCGGGGGGGCGGGAATCTCCTACGAGCAGTACTTC	CASGGAGISYEQYF
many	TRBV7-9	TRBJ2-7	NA	TGTGCCAGCAGCCCCCGGCAGAGTTACGAGCAGTACTTC	CASSPRQSYEQYF
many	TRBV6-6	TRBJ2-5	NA	TGTGCCAGCAGTTACCCGGGGCAGGGAGAGACCCAGTACTTC	CASSYPGQGETQYF
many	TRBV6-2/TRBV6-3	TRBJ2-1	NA	TGTGCCAGCAGTTACAGGGGTAGCTCCTACAATGAGCAGTTCTTC	CASSYRGSSYNEQFF
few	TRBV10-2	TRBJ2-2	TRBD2	TGCGCCAGCAGTGATAACGTGGGGGGGTACTCCGGGGAGCTGTTTTTT	CASSDNVGGYSGELFF
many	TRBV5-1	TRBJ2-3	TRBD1	TGCGCCAGCAGCGCGACAGGGGACCCTATGAATACGCAGTATTTT	CASSATGDPMNTQYF
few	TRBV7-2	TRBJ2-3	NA	TGTGCCAGCAGCCGTCTTGAGATTCGCACAGATACGCAGTATTTT	CASSRLEIRTDTQYF
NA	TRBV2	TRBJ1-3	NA	TGTGCCAGCACCTCAAAGTCAGGGGACTTAAACACCATATATTTT	CASTSKSGDLNTIYF
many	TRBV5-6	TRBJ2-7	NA	TGTGCCAGCAGCTTGGACAGGACGGCGAAGCAGTACTTC	CASSLDRTAKQYF
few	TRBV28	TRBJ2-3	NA	TGTGCCAGCTCTAGTTGGGGGCCCACGGGAAGCACAGATACGCAGTATTTT	CASSSWGPTGSTDTQYF
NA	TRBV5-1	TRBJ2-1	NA	TGCGCCAGCAGCTTAAGCCTAGCCGATGAGCAGTTCTTC	CASSLSLADEQFF
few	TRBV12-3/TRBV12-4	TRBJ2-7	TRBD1	TGTGCCAGCAGTACGGGACAGAGCTCCTACGAGCAGTACTTC	CASSTGQSSYEQYF
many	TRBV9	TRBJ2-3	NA	TGTGCCAGCAGCGTACCCAGACAGGGAGGAGATACGCAGTATTTT	CASSVPRQGGDTQYF
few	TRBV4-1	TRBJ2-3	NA	TGCGCCAGCAGCCAAGTGACGCGGGCCCTCACAGATACGCAGTATTTT	CASSQVTRALTDTQYF
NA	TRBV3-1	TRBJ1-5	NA	TGTGCCAGCAGCCAAGTGGGAGGCGCTGATCAGCCCCAGCATTTT	CASSQVGGADQPQHF
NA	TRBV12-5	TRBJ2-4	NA	TGTGCTAGTGGTCTCTTAAACATTCAGTACTTC	CASGLLNIQYF
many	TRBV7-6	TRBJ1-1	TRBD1	TGTGCCAGCAGCTTAACCAGACAGGGGTTGGACACTGAAGCTTTCTTT	CASSLTRQGLDTEAFF
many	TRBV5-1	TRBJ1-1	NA	TGCGCCAGCAGCTTTGTAGGGGGAGGCACTGAAGCTTTCTTT	CASSFVGGGTEAFF
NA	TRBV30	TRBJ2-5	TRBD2	TGTGCCTGGAGTCTAGCGGGGGGGTCGATAGAGACCCAGTACTTC	CAWSLAGGSIETQYF